This T cell receptor (beta chain) was retrieved from a study of blood T cell repertoires in COVID-19. The overall study: PBMCs, B-cell-depleted T cells, or T cells were the source of the cDNA or gDNA that made up the material.

Using immunoSEQ multiplex PCR, the repertoire was profiled, and TCRdb retains in-frame clones only, with some absent. The table lists fewer than 60,000 clones, more than 80% of them singletons. Trimming pared 7 bases from V and 4 bases from J, leaving 10 bases between. The CDR3 sequence is 11 residues long. Per germline, CDR1 SQVTM and CDR2 ANQGSEA. The sequence was collected from a man aged 60 to 75 with acute or convalescent COVID-19. Sequencing was carried out using peripheral blood. The J gene is TRBJ1-2, the V gene TRBV29-1; D is unresolved. The CDR3 loop is CSDTASYGYTF. For the CDR3, the DNA is TGCAGCGACACAGCCAGCTATGGCTACACCTTC. Based on the CDR3 plus reference TRBV29-1 and TRBJ1-2, the full variable domain is SAVISQKPSRDICQRGTSLTIQCQVDSQVTMMFWYRQQPGQSLTLIATANQGSEATYESGFVIDKFPISRPNLTFSTLTVSNMSPEDSSIYLCSDTASYGYTFGSGTRLTVV.